This T cell receptor beta chain was captured by sequencing in a study of blood T cell repertoires in COVID-19 (dated by TCRdb to 2018 to 2020). Background on the whole study: Samples covering the acute and convalescent phases of COVID-19 were provided by collaborators in the United States, Italy and Spain. The prospective study material was composed of cDNA or gDNA derived from T cells, B-cell-depleted T cells, or PBMCs. Deeply sampled blood TCRbeta repertoires from subjects exposed to, actively infected with, or recovered from COVID-19 were included in the dataset. The repertoires were made available in a free public database intended to serve as a resource for research on the immune response to SARS-CoV-2. Samples were obtained from the ongoing ImmuneRACE study (first 160 participants) and from 1,254 subjects provided by 6 global collaborators. The sample metadata nearly always contained a de-identified subject ID, COVID-19 status, age in years and sex. HLA class I and class II types, where available, came from metadata supplied by the sample provider rather than from assay-based typing. Summary of the overall study and its limitations: The amount of clinical and demographic metadata varied by source and participant and was provided uncurated.

Collaborating institutions collected whole blood in K2EDTA tubes following their own protocols. For TCRbeta analysis, collaborators shipped samples in one of three forms: frozen whole blood, isolated PBMCs, or DNA extracted from either of those sample types. CDR1 SGHTA and CDR2 FQGTGA were looked up in the germline V gene. Germline trimming: 4 bases from V, 7 bases from J; junction bases outside gene matches: 16. The cysteine opens and the phenylalanine closes a CDR3 of 18 amino acids. The read is trimmed to its CDR3 DNA, 54 bases read in frame from base 1. TCRbeta CDR3 regions were amplified from genomic DNA by means of the immunoSEQ Assay, a bias-controlled multiplex PCR. Per the authors' processing: Nucleated cell counts per sample were estimated from amplification of reference gene primers within the assay. Sequence reads were collapsed and filtered to measure the absolute abundance of every unique TCRbeta CDR3 rearrangement. For each sample, productive Simpson clonality was calculated as the square root of Simpson's diversity index across productive rearrangements. Here the immuneACCESS table is served through TCRdb, limited to in-frame sequences with V and J called. Missing clones are a known gap in these copies; in checked studies unresolved V genes cover under half, and the rest lacks a known reason. V, J and clone size were drawn from that table, and D and trimming were deduced from the DNA. For this sample there are about 260,000 clones; approximately 89% appear just once. The ten largest clones add up to roughly 8% of the sample.

With regard to this clone: The target of this receptor is not known. No much larger clonotype is one base removed from it; base qualities were not supplied.

The clonotype originates from a man in his forties or fifties with active or convalescent COVID-19. The V and J segments used are TRBV7-3 and TRBJ2-1, and 10 bases in between align with TRBD1. Sequenced input: peripheral blood. The sequenced DNA is TGTGCCAGCAGCTCCTCACGAAATTCGGGACAGGGGAGGAATGAGCAGTTCTTC. The encoded protein is CASSSSRNSGQGRNEQFF.